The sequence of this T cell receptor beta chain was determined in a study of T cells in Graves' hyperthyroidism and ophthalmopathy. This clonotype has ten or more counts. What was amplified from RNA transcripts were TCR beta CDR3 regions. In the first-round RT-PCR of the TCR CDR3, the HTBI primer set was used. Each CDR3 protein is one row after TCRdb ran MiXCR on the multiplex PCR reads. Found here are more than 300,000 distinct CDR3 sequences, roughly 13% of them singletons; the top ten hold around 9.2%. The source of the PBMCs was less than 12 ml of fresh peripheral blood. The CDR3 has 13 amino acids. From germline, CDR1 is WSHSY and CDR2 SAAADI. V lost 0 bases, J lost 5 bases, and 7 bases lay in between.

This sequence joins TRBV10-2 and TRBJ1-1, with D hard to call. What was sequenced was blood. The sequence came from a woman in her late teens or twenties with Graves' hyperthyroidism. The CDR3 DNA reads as TGCGCCAGCAGTGAGTCGGGGTTGACTGAAGCTTTCTTT. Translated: CASSESGLTEAFF.